This T cell receptor beta chain was captured in a study of regulatory T cells in long-lasting Graves disease. Trimming pared 1 base from V and 1 base from J, leaving 11 bases between. Per germline, CDR1 SGHRS and CDR2 YFSETQ. The CDR3 sequence is 16 residues long. This clonotype was counted only a few times. Relying on iRepertoire HTBI primers and Arm-PCR of CDR3 regions, the team built TCR beta libraries. Each CDR3 protein is one row after TCRdb ran MiXCR on the multiplex PCR reads. The data contain about 460,000 distinct CDR3 sequences, less than 25% of them singletons. Sample time point: persistent/refractory GD, antithyroid drugs over 5 years with positive TRAb. From PBMCs, RNA was extracted and then used to make the TCR library. Collection of peripheral blood (roughly 9 milliliters) was done using EDTA tubes.

The chain recombines TRBV5-1 with TRBJ2-2; D possibly uses TRBD1 or TRBD2 (5 bases each). The input for sequencing was peripheral blood mononuclear cells (PBMCs), taken when the disease was refractory, from a patient treated with antithyroid drugs. The sequence came from a female donor with Graves disease. The CDR3 sequence: CASSLRDLMNTGELFF. CDR3 nucleotides: TGCGCCAGCAGCTTGAGGGACCTAATGAACACCGGGGAGCTGTTTTTT.